This T cell receptor (beta chain) comes out of a study of cytotoxic CD8 clonotypes in ibrutinib-treated CLL. Generated by immunoSEQ multiplex PCR, the TCRdb table keeps only in-frame clones and is missing some. The sample carries about 300,000 clones, roughly four fifths recorded once. The germline V gene has CDR1 SGHVS and CDR2 FNYEAQ. The CDR3 loop spans 16 amino acids. V was clipped by 5 bases and J by 4 bases, with 17 bases between them. V usage is TRBV7-6 and J usage is TRBJ2-2; D assignment may be TRBD1 or TRBD2 (6 bases each). The sequence came from a human donor with chronic lymphocytic leukemia. The specimen comprised PBMCs, sampled at disease progression, from a patient treated with ibrutinib. CDR3 protein: CASSPEAGDFTGELFF. DNA for the CDR3: TGTGCCAGCAGCCCAGAGGCAGGGGACTTCACCGGGGAGCTGTTTTTT.